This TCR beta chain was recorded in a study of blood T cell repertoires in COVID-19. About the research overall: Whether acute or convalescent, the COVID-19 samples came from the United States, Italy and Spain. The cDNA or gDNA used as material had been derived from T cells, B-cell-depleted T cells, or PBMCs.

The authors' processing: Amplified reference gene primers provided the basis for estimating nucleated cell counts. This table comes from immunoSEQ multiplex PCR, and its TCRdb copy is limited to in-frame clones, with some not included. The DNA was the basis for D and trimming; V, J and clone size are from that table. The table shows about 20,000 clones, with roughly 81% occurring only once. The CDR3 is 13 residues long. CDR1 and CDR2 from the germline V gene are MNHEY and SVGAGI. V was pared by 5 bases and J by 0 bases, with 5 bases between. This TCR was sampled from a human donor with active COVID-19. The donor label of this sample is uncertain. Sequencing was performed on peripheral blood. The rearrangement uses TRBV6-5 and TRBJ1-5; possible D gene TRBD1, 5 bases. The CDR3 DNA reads TGTGCCAGCAGTAGGGGTAGCAATCAGCCCCAGCATTTT. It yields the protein CASSRGSNQPQHF.